This T cell receptor beta chain was sequenced in a study of blood T cells in healthy people across ages. A second about 6 to 11 cycle PCR used barcoded and J-beta primers. One entry per CDR3 protein results from TCRdb running MiXCR on the 5' RACE reads. The sample has roughly 2 million distinct CDR3 sequences; approximately 50% are singletons. Germline trimming cut 4 bases from V and 3 bases from J; bases unmatched to any gene: 17. This CDR3 is built from 18 residues. The germline V gene encodes CDR1 SGHKS and CDR2 YYEKEE (reference sequence). Sample: blood. This sequence joins TRBV5-5 and TRBJ2-5, with TRBD2 matching over 8 bases. This TCR was sampled from a woman aged 40 to 55 in good health. The CDR3 coding sequence is TGTGCCAGCAGCAAGAACCCGGGGGGGTTAGGGGGAAAAGAGACCCAGTACTTC. This encodes CASSKNPGGLGGKETQYF.